This T cell receptor (beta chain) was recorded in a study of T cell repertoires in ileal Crohn's disease (dated by TCRdb to between 2019 and 2020). For the wider study: Median disease duration was roughly eight years, and about 36% of patients were identified as active smokers at the time of surgery. All patients had surgery for a complication: stricturing disease in 61% and penetrating disease in about 39%. Roughly half of the patients were given postoperative therapy, with ten to eleven receiving thiopurines and approximately 17 receiving anti-TNF agents. The TCR repertoire was analysed in about 62 patients with Crohn's disease drawn from a prospective multicentre cohort. The study ran alongside a multicentre cohort designed to identify predictors of early endoscopic recurrence after ileocolonic resection. Endoscopic postoperative recurrence was defined by a Rutgeerts score above i0. The study sequenced 170 or so mucosal samples from roughly 60 patients, taken at several locations on the surgical specimen and at postoperative endoscopy.

The study at large found these results: A significantly higher proportion of clonal expansions was observed in active smokers at surgery than in non-smokers (approximately 28% vs 17%, p=0.02). Only a subgroup of patients, of unstated size, had their mucosal CD4 and CD8 T cells sorted and sequenced. Endoscopic recurrence was linked to a higher percentage of high-frequency clones at surgery, and recurrence occurred in every patient whose clonality exceeded 26.8% (18/57). More high-frequency clones were carried by sorted CD8 T cells than by CD4 T cells, suggesting that mucosal expansions were mainly CD8.

Roughly 0.55 micrograms of biopsy DNA per sample were submitted for commercial TCRB immunosequencing. Adaptive Biotechnology amplified the CDR3 regions from genomic DNA with a two-step multiplex PCR designed to control amplification bias. In the first PCR, primers covered every V and J gene segment, and in the second PCR, barcodes and Illumina adapters were added. An Illumina instrument was used to sequence the CDR3 libraries. Under the source paper's analysis protocol: The analysis drew on both the pipelines supplied by the vendor and custom analysis of the raw data in R/Bioconductor running R version 3.3.0. Clonality, which ranges from 0 to 1, was calculated as the inverse of the normalised Shannon entropy across all productive clones. The repertoire share taken up by the top 100 clones defined high-frequency clones, and only clones that passed a 95% confidence test were kept. Overlap between samples was measured with the Morisita-Horn index, while repertoire diversity was measured with the Simpson index. Sourced from immuneACCESS, this table was stored by TCRdb with only in-frame sequences that have V and J called. A share of the clones is absent; for the studies checked, an unresolved V gene accounts for under half, and the remainder has no known explanation. The V and J calls and clone size come from that table; D and trimming were worked out from the DNA. For this sample the table gives fewer than 4,000 clones, of which approximately 91% were detected only once. Of the sample, roughly 4.7% falls within the top ten clones.

Adults with ileal or ileocolonic Crohn's disease and an indication for ileocolonic resection were eligible for inclusion. Whole ileal mucosal biopsies were stored frozen at -80°C before DNA extraction. Genomic DNA was extracted from frozen whole biopsies using a TRizol-based method and was quantified with a NanoDrop 2000 spectrophotometer. About this clone: Its antigen target is currently unknown. No base-level quality is on record; no much larger clone is a single base apart.

The CDR1 and CDR2 encoded by the germline V gene are WSHSY and SAAADI. After removal of 4 bases from V and 4 bases from J, the junction retains 3 bases not matched to a gene. Including the terminal cysteine and phenylalanine, the CDR3 comprises 13 residues. CDR3 DNA is the only sequence kept; it has 39 bases, read in frame from the first base. The receptor was isolated from an adult with Crohn's disease. The sample was ileal tissue. Rearrangement joined TRBV10-2 to TRBJ2-7, and TRBD1 aligns with 8 junction nucleotides. The CDR3 region: CASSGQGAYEQYF. At the DNA level, the sequence is TGCGCCAGCAGTGGGCAGGGGGCGTACGAGCAGTACTTC.